The sequence of this T cell receptor beta chain was determined in a study of T cells expressing NK-cell markers. Study-wide context: Underlying the TCR beta repertoires were sorted CD3+CD56+NKG2C+, CD3+CD56+NKG2C- and CD3+CD56-NKG2C+ T cells. Eight donors were sequenced, seven testing HCMV-seropositive and one testing seronegative.

After re-calling the 5' RACE reads, TCRdb lists one entry per CDR3 protein, DNA absent. The sample is made up of about 150,000 distinct CDR3 sequences, and the top ten hold about 39% of it. The CDR3 length is 15 residues. In germline, CDR1 is MGHRA, CDR2 YSYEKL. Turning to this clonotype: What it binds is not known.

Study-level results: In a group of several donors, dominant NKG2C+ clonotypes represented roughly 1.0-7.0% of CD8+ T cells.

This TCR was sampled from a woman in her forties or fifties in good health. Sequencing used blood T cells: a sorted CD56 or NKG2C T cell subset, CD4+ or CD8+ T cells, or bulk PBMC T cells (not recorded which). The V gene is TRBV4-1, the J gene TRBJ2-2; TCRdb's D call, TRBD2, is unchecked because there is no DNA. CDR3 sequence: CASSQDRGSSGELFF.